Below, 19 T cell receptor beta chains from the same sample are listed, as sequenced in a study of blood T cell repertoires in COVID-19. Libraries were prepared by immunoSEQ multiplex PCR; TCRdb keeps only in-frame clonotypes and omits some of them. The sample includes approximately 210,000 clones, approximately 90% of them seen just once. Input material: peripheral blood. These receptors were taken from a man aged 65-85 years with acute or convalescent COVID-19.

The rearrangement uses TRBV4-2 and TRBJ2-1, with TRBD2 identical over 8 bases. V gave up 1 base and J gave up 12 bases; unmatched junction bases: 8. CDR3 length equals 14 residues. CDR1 is LGHNA and CDR2 is YNFKEQ in the germline V gene. CDR3 sequence: CASSQGTLAGGQFF. CDR3 in DNA: TGTGCCAGCAGCCAAGGTACCCTGGCGGGGGGGCAGTTCTTC.

The J gene is TRBJ2-1, the V gene TRBV7-3, with 11 bases identical to TRBD2. The CDR3 length is 15 residues. Looked up from germline, CDR1 is SGHTA and CDR2 is FQGTGA. The junction had 7 bases not matched to a gene; V was cut back by 4 bases and J by 8 bases. The CDR3 sequence is CASSSQTSGKDEQFF. The CDR3 DNA follows: TGTGCCAGCAGCTCCCAGACTAGCGGGAAGGATGAGCAGTTCTTC.

J is TRBJ2-1 and V is TRBV13; 7 nucleotides align to TRBD2. In germline, CDR1 is PRHDT, CDR2 FYEKMQ (reference sequence). V trimming: 4 bases; J trimming: 4 bases; junction bases outside the gene matches: 10. There are 16 residues in the CDR3. The CDR3 sequence: CASSSSGRGSYNEQFF. The CDR3 DNA reads TGTGCCAGCAGCTCCTCTGGCCGCGGGAGTTACAATGAGCAGTTCTTC.

This CDR3 reads CASSSASLAFF. CDR3 DNA: TGTGCCAGCAGCTCCGCTAGTTTGGCTTTCTTT. The gene calls are TRBV7-2 and TRBJ1-1; no firm D call. V lost 4 bases and J 11 bases, leaving 11 bases between the germline ends. The CDR3 is 11 amino acids. Germline CDR1 and CDR2: SGHTA and FQGNSA.

The chain has TRBV3-1 (or the pseudogene TRBV3-2) and TRBJ1-1, with D unclear. Germline V gives CDR1 LGHDT, CDR2 YNNKEL (reference sequence). The CDR3 length is 13 residues. The ends were cut back, 4 bases at V and 8 bases at J, with 14 bases in the middle. The DNA for the CDR3 is TGTGCCAGCAGCCTTGAGAGGGAAACCGAAGCTTTCTTT. Translating gives CASSLERETEAFF.

In this sample, this clone turned up once. In nucleotides, the CDR3 is TGTGCCAGCAGCCTCCAGGGTGGTGGCTACACCTTC. Protein product: CASSLQGGGYTF. J is TRBJ1-2 and V is TRBV5-6, with D possibly TRBD1 on 5 matching bases. The germline V gene has CDR1 SGHDT and CDR2 YYEEEE. This CDR3 region has 12 residues. V lost 4 bases to trimming and J lost 7 bases, with 11 bases between them.

V and J are TRBV28 and TRBJ1-4, with 8 bases matching TRBD1. The CDR3 has 15 residues. Per the germline V gene, CDR1 is MDHEN and CDR2 is SYDVKM. V dropped 2 bases and J dropped 8; count of bases not matched to a gene: 7. CDR3 in amino acids: CASSLLGQGGEKLFF. For the CDR3, the DNA is TGTGCCAGCAGTTTACTTGGACAGGGAGGGGAAAAACTGTTTTTT.

The CDR3 sequence: CASSTRTGRDTEAFF. In DNA, the CDR3 is TGTGCCAGCAGCACCCGGACAGGGAGGGACACTGAAGCTTTCTTT. The chain recombines TRBV9 with TRBJ1-1, with 8 bases lining up with TRBD1. The CDR3 runs to 15 residues. Unmatched junction bases numbered 8, after V lost 4 bases and J lost 3 bases. Germline loops: CDR1 SGDLS, CDR2 YYNGEE.

This clone appeared a single time. At one end, the junction sequence differs from germline, possibly due to a read error. The gene calls are TRBV29-1 and TRBJ1-3, with D possibly being TRBD1 (6 bases). This CDR3 has 13 residues. CDR1 is SQVTM, CDR2 ANQGSEA, per germline. CDR3 DNA sequence: TGCAGCGTTGATGGACAGTCTGGGAACACCATATATTTT. Amino acids: CSVDGQSGNTIYF.

V gene TRBV5-4 combines with J gene TRBJ2-7, with unresolved D. Germline V gene sequence: CDR1 SGHNT, CDR2 YYREEE (reference sequence). This CDR3 spans 15 amino acids. V was pared by 1 base and J by 0 bases, with 11 bases between. In DNA form, the CDR3 reads TGTGCCAGCAGCTTGTCAGGATCCTTCTCCTACGAGCAGTACTTC. As protein: CASSLSGSFSYEQYF.

Turning to this clone: This sample includes further DNA sequences coding for the same CDR3. J is TRBJ2-3 and V is TRBV2; 7 bases map to TRBD1. The CDR3 has 14 residues. Trimming cost V 4 bases and J 2 bases; bases outside gene matches: 3. The germline gives CDR1 SNHLY, CDR2 FYNNEI. CDR3 bases: TGTGCCAGCAGTGGACAGGGTGCCACAGATACGCAGTATTTT. Its protein is CASSGQGATDTQYF. Looking up the rest from reference TRBV2 and TRBJ2-3 gives the full variable domain: EPEVTQTPSHQVTQMGQEVILRCVPISNHLYFYWYRQILGQKVEFLVSFYNNEISEKSEIFDDQFSVERPDGSNFTLKIRSTKLEDSAMYFCASSGQGATDTQYFGPGTRLTVL.

J is TRBJ1-1 and V is TRBV5-6; D is uncertain. Germline CDR1 is SGHDT and CDR2 is YYEEEE. V gave up 0 bases and J gave up 5 bases, with 14 bases separating them. This CDR3 comprises 15 residues. The CDR3 spells CASSLGTSADTEAFF. CDR3 sequence (DNA): TGTGCCAGCAGCTTGGGCACCTCGGCGGATACTGAAGCTTTCTTT.

The chain links TRBV18 to TRBJ2-3, with D unclear. The CDR3 spans 15 residues. Germline assignment: CDR1 KGHSH and CDR2 LQKENI. V lost 3 bases, J lost 0 bases, and 10 bases lay in between. The CDR3 DNA is TGTGCCAGCTCACCTCGATCCACTAGCACAGATACGCAGTATTTT. Its protein product is CASSPRSTSTDTQYF. The entire variable domain, with the rest obtained from reference TRBV18 and TRBJ2-3, is as follows: NAGVMQNPRHLVRRRGQEARLRCSPMKGHSHVYWYRQLPEEGLKFMVYLQKENIIDESGMPKERFSAEFPKEGPSILRIQQVVRGDSAAYFCASSPRSTSTDTQYFGPGTRLTVL.

The CDR3 nucleotides are TGCGCCAGCACTCAGGGGAACACTGAAGCTTTCTTT. Its translation: CASTQGNTEAFF. The rearrangement links TRBV10-2 to TRBJ1-1; D perhaps matches TRBD1 (5 bases). Trimming removed 7 bases at V and 1 base at J, with 7 bases between. The CDR3 has 12 residues. Germline values: CDR1 WSHSY, CDR2 SAAADI.

This chain connects TRBV29-1 to TRBJ1-1; perhaps TRBD1 as D (6 bases). Germline CDR1 SQVTM, CDR2 ANQGSEA. The CDR3 has 13 amino acids. Deletions cut 7 bases from V and 1 base from J, with 13 bases between. CDR3 sequence (DNA): TGCAGCGCTCCGACAGGAGGGAACACTGAAGCTTTCTTT. Its translation is CSAPTGGNTEAFF.

The chain joins TRBV27 to TRBJ2-5; possibly TRBD2 for D (5 bases). The length of the CDR3 is 13 residues. V shed 4 bases and J shed 4 bases, with 10 bases lying between them. CDR1 and CDR2 from the germline V gene are MNHEY and SMNVEV (reference sequence). DNA for the CDR3: TGTGCCAGCAGTTCACTAGGCGGAGAGACCCAGTACTTC. Translating it yields CASSSLGGETQYF.

This clone showed up just once. The J gene is TRBJ2-7, the V gene TRBV7-5; the table's D call TRBD1 went unverified against the DNA. TRBV7-5 is a listed pseudogene. CDR3 size: 10 residues. CDR3 protein: CVRVASEQYF. In nucleotides, the CDR3 is TGTGTCAGAGTGGCCTCCGAGCAGTACTTC.

Only one count was recorded for this clone. The rearrangement links TRBV4-1 to TRBJ2-1; TRBD2 matches at 10 bases. CDR3 length: 16 residues. Losses at the gene ends were 0 bases for V and 7 bases for J; bases not matched to a gene: 6. Looked up from germline, CDR1 is MGHRA and CDR2 is YSYEKL. CDR3 DNA: TGCGCCAGCAGCCAAGATCGGACTAGCGGATGGAATGAGCAGTTCTTC. Translation gives CASSQDRTSGWNEQFF.

The chain carries TRBV5-4 and TRBJ1-4; 8 nucleotides agree with TRBD1. The germline gives CDR1 SGHNT, CDR2 YYREEE (reference sequence). This CDR3 is 14 amino acids long. V lost 4 bases and J lost 11; bases outside the gene matches: 10. CDR3 sequence: CASSIGQGRGKLFF. The CDR3 DNA reads as TGTGCCAGCAGCATAGGACAGGGAAGGGGGAAACTGTTTTTT. Filled out from reference TRBV5-4 and TRBJ1-4, the complete variable domain reads ETGVTQSPTHLIKTRGQQVTLRCSSQSGHNTVSWYQQALGQGPQFIFQYYREEENGRGNFPPRFSGLQFPNYSSELNVNALELDDSALYLCASSIGQGRGKLFFGSGTQLSVL.